This TCR beta chain emerged from a study of cytomegalovirus exposure and HLA in healthy donors. Study-level findings and limits: Some TCR beta chains (164 of them) were listed as cytomegalovirus-associated.

As for this clone: What it recognizes is unknown.

The CDR3 is made up of 15 amino acids. Trimming cost V 1 base and J 4 bases; bases outside gene matches: 0. Germline assignment: CDR1 LGHNA and CDR2 YSLEER. Profiling relied on immunoSEQ multiplex PCR, and the TCRdb table lists in-frame clones only, not all of them. This table has 330,000 or so clones, roughly 90% appearing once. Material: PBMCs. V usage is TRBV4-3 and J usage is TRBJ2-1; 11 positions match TRBD2. The source is a woman aged 18-29 years in good health and CMV-seronegative. In DNA form, the CDR3 reads TGCGCCAGCAGCCAAGTAGCGGGAGGGTACAATGAGCAGTTCTTC. It specifies CASSQVAGGYNEQFF.